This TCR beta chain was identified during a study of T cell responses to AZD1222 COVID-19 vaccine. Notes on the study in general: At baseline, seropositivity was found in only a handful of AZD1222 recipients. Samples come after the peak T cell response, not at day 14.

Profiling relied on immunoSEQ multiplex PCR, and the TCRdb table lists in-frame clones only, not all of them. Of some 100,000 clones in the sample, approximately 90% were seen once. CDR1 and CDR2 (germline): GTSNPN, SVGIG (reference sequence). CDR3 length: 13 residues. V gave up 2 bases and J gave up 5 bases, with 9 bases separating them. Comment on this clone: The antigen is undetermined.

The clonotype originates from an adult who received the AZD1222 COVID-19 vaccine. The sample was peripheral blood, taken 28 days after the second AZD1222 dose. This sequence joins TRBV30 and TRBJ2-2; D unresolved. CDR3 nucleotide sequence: TGTGCCTGGAGTTGGTTGGTTACCGGGGAGCTGTTTTTT. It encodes CAWSWLVTGELFF.